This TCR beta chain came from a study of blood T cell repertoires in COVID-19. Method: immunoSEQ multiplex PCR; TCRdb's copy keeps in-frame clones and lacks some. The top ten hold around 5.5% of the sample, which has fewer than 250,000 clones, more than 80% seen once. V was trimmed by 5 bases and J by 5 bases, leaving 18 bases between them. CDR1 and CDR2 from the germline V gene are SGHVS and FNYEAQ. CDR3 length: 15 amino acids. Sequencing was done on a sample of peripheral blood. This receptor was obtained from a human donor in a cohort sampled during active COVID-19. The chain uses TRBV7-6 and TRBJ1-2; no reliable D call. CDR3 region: CASSPQPGGAYGYTF. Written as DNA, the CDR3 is TGTGCCAGCAGCCCGCAGCCGGGAGGAGCTTATGGCTACACCTTC.